This T cell receptor (beta chain) originates from a study of blood T cell repertoires in COVID-19. About the research overall: Sites across the United States, Italy and Spain contributed samples from acute and convalescent COVID-19.

Per the germline V gene, CDR1 is MNHEY and CDR2 is SVGAGI. Trimming pared 0 bases from V and 8 bases from J, leaving 17 bases between. This CDR3 comprises 16 residues. How the authors handled the data: Amplification with reference gene primers provided the estimates of nucleated cell counts. Sequenced by immunoSEQ multiplex PCR; TCRdb stores in-frame clones only, minus some. The DNA was the basis for D and trimming; V, J and clone size are from that table. The sample has about 150,000 clones, over 60% seen once. The sequenced sample was peripheral blood. This TCR came from an elderly man with acute or convalescent COVID-19. The chain combines TRBV6-5 with TRBJ2-1; D not resolved. CDR3 region: CASSYSMPPSMYEQFF. The CDR3 DNA reads TGTGCCAGCAGTTACTCGATGCCGCCGTCTATGTATGAGCAGTTCTTC.